The 27 T cell receptor beta chains given below trace back to one sample, sequenced in a study of blood T cell repertoires in COVID-19. The protocol was immunoSEQ multiplex PCR, while the TCRdb copy is restricted to in-frame clones and leaves out a portion. The sample lists over 130,000 clones; 84% were seen once. The specimen was PBMCs or T cells enriched from blood (not recorded which). These receptors originate from a man aged 45 to 65 in a cohort exposed to, infected with or recovered from COVID-19 (not recorded which).

The gene calls are TRBV5-6 and TRBJ1-4; no clear D gene. The CDR3 is 13 residues long. Germline-derived CDR1 and CDR2 are SGHDT and YYEEEE. Trimming took 4 bases from V and 7 from J, leaving 11 bases between them. This CDR3 is CASSLLSSEKLFF. Here the CDR3 DNA reads TGTGCCAGCAGCCTCCTCTCGAGTGAAAAACTGTTTTTT.

This rearrangement joins TRBV10-2 to TRBJ2-3; D possibly corresponds to TRBD2 (7 bases). From germline, CDR1 is WSHSY and CDR2 SAAADI. The length of the CDR3 is 16 residues. The V gene lost 3 bases and the J gene lost 0 bases, with 13 bases spanning the gap. CDR3 DNA sequence: TGCGCCAGCAGTGACCCAAGGGGGGGGAGCACAGATACGCAGTATTTT. It codes for CASSDPRGGSTDTQYF.

This chain uses TRBV24-1 with TRBJ2-1; D is perhaps TRBD2 (7 bases). V was trimmed by 9 bases and J by 7 bases, leaving 18 bases between them. CDR1 is KGHDR, CDR2 SFDVKD, per germline. The CDR3 has 14 amino acids. CDR3 bases: TGTGCCACCTCCGGGGGGCCCCTTGGGAATGAGCAGTTCTTC. Its protein product is CATSGGPLGNEQFF.

V gene TRBV10-3 combines with J gene TRBJ2-5; D is perhaps TRBD1 (6 bases). CDR1 ENHRY and CDR2 SYGVKD come from the germline V gene. CDR3 length: 15 amino acids. Trimming removed 0 bases at V and 4 bases at J, with 12 bases between. As DNA, the CDR3 is TGTGCCATCAGTGAGTCTCAGGGGCGCCGAGAGACCCAGTACTTC. This gives the protein CAISESQGRRETQYF.

The rearrangement links TRBV13 to TRBJ1-1; D is unresolved. V dropped 5 bases and J dropped 0 bases, with 16 bases sitting between them. Germline V CDR1 and CDR2: PRHDT, FYEKMQ (reference sequence). The CDR3 is 16 amino acids. In DNA form, the CDR3 reads TGTGCCAGCAGCCGCACGTATCGCCTATTGAACACTGAAGCTTTCTTT. Encoded protein: CASSRTYRLLNTEAFF.

The CDR3 here is CASSSTSGGYEQYF. The CDR3 DNA sequence: TGTGCCAGTAGTAGTACTAGCGGGGGCTACGAGCAGTACTTC. The rearrangement joins TRBV19 to TRBJ2-7; TRBD2 matches at 11 bases. J gave up 3 bases and V 4 bases, and 2 bases lay outside the gene matches. Germline lookup yields CDR1 LNHDA and CDR2 SQIVND (reference sequence). The length of the CDR3 is 14 residues.

V is TRBV12-3 or TRBV12-4 and J is TRBJ2-2; D is unclear. There are 12 residues in the CDR3. V shed 5 bases and J shed 7 bases, with 8 bases lying between them. Here the CDR3 reads CASSSLLGELFF. CDR3 sequence (DNA): TGTGCCAGCAGTAGCTTACTCGGGGAGCTGTTTTTT.

Written as DNA, the CDR3 is TGTGCCAGCAGCATCTCATCTAGCGGGGGCTTGACAGATACGCAGTATTTT. It codes for CASSISSSGGLTDTQYF. The chain couples TRBV13 to TRBJ2-3; 10 bases align to TRBD2. This CDR3 comprises 17 residues. Germline trimming cut 5 bases from V and 3 bases from J; bases unmatched to any gene: 11. The germline V gene encodes CDR1 PRHDT and CDR2 FYEKMQ (reference sequence). Using reference TRBV13 and TRBJ2-3 for the parts outside the CDR3, the full variable domain is AAGVIQSPRHLIKEKRETATLKCYPIPRHDTVYWYQQGPGQDPQFLISFYEKMQSDKGSIPDRFSAQQFSDYHSELNMSSLELGDSALYFCASSISSSGGLTDTQYFGPGTRLTVL.

The genes are TRBV5-1 and TRBJ1-2, with 8 nucleotides matching TRBD1. The CDR3 has 18 amino acids. V lost 1 base to trimming and J lost 1 base; unmatched junction nucleotides: 12. Germline CDR1 SGHRS, CDR2 YFSETQ. This chain's CDR3 is CASSLSQGAQRGNYGYTF. Written as DNA, the CDR3 is TGCGCCAGCAGCTTGAGCCAGGGGGCTCAGAGGGGTAACTATGGCTACACCTTC.

The genes are TRBV11-2 and TRBJ2-7; D possibly corresponds to TRBD1 (6 bases). Between the trimmed V and J ends, which lost 4 bases and 2 bases, there was a span of 15 bases. Germline-derived CDR1 and CDR2 are SGHAT and FQNNGV. The CDR3 sequence is 15 residues long. The CDR3 coding sequence is TGTGCCAGCAGCTCGTCAGGGGCTTCCACCTACGAGCAGTACTTC. Protein product: CASSSSGASTYEQYF.

As for this clone: This sample also contains other DNA sequences that code for the same CDR3. The CDR3, as DNA: TGTGCCAGCAGCTTAGGGCAGATCAATCAGCCCCAGCATTTT. Residues: CASSLGQINQPQHF. The rearrangement joins TRBV11-2 to TRBJ1-5; D is unresolved. Trimming took 1 base from V and 3 from J, leaving 7 bases between them. The germline CDR1 and CDR2 sequences are SGHAT and FQNNGV. The CDR3 contains 14 residues.

The chain employs TRBV28 and TRBJ2-4; D is ambiguous. V was trimmed by 2 bases and J by 0 bases, leaving 8 bases between them. Per the germline V gene, CDR1 is MDHEN and CDR2 is SYDVKM. The CDR3 length is 15 residues. CDR3 sequence: CASSLQFLAKNIQYF. The CDR3 DNA sequence: TGTGCCAGCAGTTTACAATTTTTAGCCAAAAACATTCAGTACTTC.

This chain uses TRBV28 with TRBJ2-3; 11 positions agree with TRBD2. V lost 6 bases to trimming and J lost 6 bases; unmatched junction nucleotides: 8. The CDR3 has 15 residues. Germline CDR1 reads MDHEN; CDR2 reads SYDVKM. Here the CDR3 DNA reads TGTGCCAGCAGCCGTAGCGGGAGGGCCGTCGATACGCAGTATTTT. Its translation: CASSRSGRAVDTQYF.

This rearrangement joins TRBV7-2 to TRBJ2-1, with D hard to call. V was cut by 0 bases and J by 2 bases, with 5 bases left in between. The length of the CDR3 is 14 residues. CDR1 and CDR2 from the germline V gene are SGHTA and FQGNSA. In DNA form, the CDR3 reads TGTGCCAGCAGCTTAGCGGGCACCTACAATGAGCAGTTCTTC. This codes for CASSLAGTYNEQFF.

V usage is TRBV5-4 and J usage is TRBJ1-1, with 9 bases fitting TRBD1. The germline CDR1 and CDR2 sequences are SGHNT and YYREEE (reference sequence). The CDR3 has 16 amino acids. J lost 4 bases, V lost 3 bases, and 10 bases had no gene match. The CDR3 here is CASSSGQGWLSTEAFF. The CDR3 coding sequence is TGTGCCAGCAGCTCGGGACAGGGATGGTTGAGCACTGAAGCTTTCTTT.

Worth noting for this clone: Being one base from a much bigger clone, this may be a read error. V gene TRBV7-6 combines with J gene TRBJ1-1; no clear D. The CDR3 consists of 12 residues. CDR1 is SGHVS and CDR2 is FNYEAQ in the germline V gene. V was pared by 4 bases and J by 0 bases, with 3 bases between. CDR3 sequence reads: CASSSMNTEAFF. CDR3 coding DNA: TGTGCCAGCAGCTCCATGAACACTGAAGCTTTCTTT.

The rearrangement uses TRBV9 and TRBJ2-5; 11 nucleotides align to TRBD2. V trimming: 4 bases; J trimming: 2 bases; junction bases outside the gene matches: 10. Germline V gene data show CDR1 as SGDLS and CDR2 as YYNGEE. The CDR3 contains 17 residues. Here the CDR3 reads CASSIAGGTSPQETQYF. DNA of the CDR3: TGTGCCAGCAGCATAGCGGGAGGGACTTCACCACAAGAGACCCAGTACTTC.

This chain links TRBV27 with TRBJ2-1; D not certain. The CDR3 has 15 amino acids. V dropped 5 bases and J dropped 0 bases, with 11 bases sitting between them. Germline lookup yields CDR1 MNHEY and CDR2 SMNVEV (reference sequence). This chain's CDR3 is CASSARAFSYNEQFF. The CDR3 bases are TGTGCCAGCAGTGCCCGAGCGTTCTCCTACAATGAGCAGTTCTTC.

The J gene is TRBJ2-1, the V gene TRBV10-1; TRBD2 matches 7 bases. The CDR3 has 19 amino acids. CDR1 WNHNN and CDR2 SYGVQD come from the germline V gene (reference sequence). Losses at the gene ends were 6 bases for V and 4 bases for J; bases not matched to a gene: 21. The CDR3 spells CASSEPPKFAGDRYNEQFF. CDR3 coding DNA: TGCGCCAGCAGCGAGCCCCCAAAGTTTGCGGGGGACCGTTACAATGAGCAGTTCTTC.

The J gene is TRBJ2-2, the V gene TRBV5-4, with D tentatively TRBD1 (6 bases). The CDR3 extends over 15 amino acids. The germline CDR1 and CDR2 sequences are SGHNT and YYREEE (reference sequence). Trimming took 0 bases from V and 2 from J, leaving 8 bases between them. CDR3 coding DNA: TGTGCCAGCAGCTTGGCGGGACAAAACACCGGGGAGCTGTTTTTT. Translated: CASSLAGQNTGELFF.

The V and J genes are TRBV12-3 or TRBV12-4 and TRBJ2-1; weak D call: TRBD2 (6 bases). The V and J ends lost 2 bases and 10 bases respectively, with 12 bases between them. The CDR3 is 13 residues long. Here the CDR3 DNA reads TGTGCCAGCAGTTTAACGGTGGCGGGGGAGCAGTTCTTC. Amino acid sequence: CASSLTVAGEQFF.

This clone is a singleton in its sample. The chain is built from TRBV3-1 (or the pseudogene TRBV3-2) and TRBJ2-7, with a tentative D call TRBD1 (6 bases). CDR1 LGHDT and CDR2 YNNKEL come from the germline V gene (reference sequence). The CDR3 has 13 amino acids. Trimming pared 5 bases from V and 0 bases from J, leaving 8 bases between. CDR3 sequence reads: CASSGGNSYEQYF. CDR3 bases: TGTGCCAGCAGCGGGGGCAACTCCTACGAGCAGTACTTC.

This clone was picked up one time. The V and J genes are TRBV7-6 and TRBJ2-5, with TRBD2 matching 14 bases. Germline V gives CDR1 SGHVS, CDR2 FNYEAQ. CDR3 length: 16 amino acids. The junction had 10 bases not matched to a gene; V was cut back by 5 bases and J by 8 bases. The CDR3 DNA follows: TGTGCCAGCAGCCCCGGGACTAGCGGGGGCCGGGGAACCCAGTACTTC. It is translated as CASSPGTSGGRGTQYF.

The chain recombines TRBV29-1 with TRBJ2-1; D is ambiguous. V was pared by 3 bases and J by 3 bases, with 6 bases between. CDR3 length: 12 amino acids. Germline CDR1 SQVTM, CDR2 ANQGSEA. DNA of the CDR3: TGCAGCGTTGAGAGTAGCTACAATGAGCAGTTCTTC. Translated: CSVESSYNEQFF.

This clone was picked up a small number of times. The V and J genes are TRBV5-3 and TRBJ1-3; D is possibly TRBD1 (6 bases). TRBV5-3 is labeled an ORF, and its function is uncertain. The CDR3 totals 18 residues. V shed 0 bases and J shed 4 bases, with 20 bases lying between them. CDR3 sequence reads: CARSLGAGEGAKGNTIYF. The CDR3 DNA reads TGTGCCAGAAGCTTGGGGGCAGGGGAAGGGGCGAAAGGAAACACCATATATTTT.

The V call is TRBV30, the J call TRBJ1-5; possibly TRBD1 for D (5 bases). The CDR3 is 12 amino acids. CDR1 and CDR2 from the germline V gene are GTSNPN and SVGIG (reference sequence). The germline V and J ends were trimmed by 3 bases and 2 bases, with 5 bases remaining between them. The CDR3 sequence is CAWRQGNQPQHF. CDR3 nucleotide sequence: TGTGCCTGGAGACAGGGCAATCAGCCCCAGCATTTT.

This rearrangement joins TRBV18 to TRBJ1-2; 9 positions match TRBD1. In germline, CDR1 is KGHSH, CDR2 LQKENI. Trimming cost V 3 bases and J 7 bases; bases outside gene matches: 6. CDR3 size: 14 residues. The CDR3 DNA reads as TGTGCCAGCTCACCCCCCGGGACAGGGTCTGGCTACACCTTC. It yields the protein CASSPPGTGSGYTF.